This T cell receptor beta chain derives from a study of metastatic and nonmetastatic thyroid tumors. Study summary: It was across blood and tumor or nodule tissue from malignant and benign thyroid patients that repertoires were compared.

All patients were treatment-naive before thyroid surgery. Germline values: CDR1 SGHAT, CDR2 FQDESV (reference sequence). The CDR3 is 16 residues long. Trimming removed 4 bases at V and 0 bases at J, with 13 bases between. This clone was seen at least ten times. Other DNA sequences of this sample code for an identical CDR3. Via MiXCR, TCRdb re-called the PCR reads. The sample carries about 40,000 clones, roughly a sixth recorded once. The sequenced material came from blood. V and J are TRBV11-1 and TRBJ2-1, with D perhaps TRBD1 or TRBD2 (5 bases each). This receptor was identified in a female donor with papillary thyroid cancer or a benign thyroid nodule (not recorded which). Some clones in this sample may be carry-over from other donors' samples. CDR3 nucleotides: TGTGCCAGCAGCTCTCGTCCGGGGCTCTCCTACAATGAGCAGTTCTTC. Residues: CASSSRPGLSYNEQFF.